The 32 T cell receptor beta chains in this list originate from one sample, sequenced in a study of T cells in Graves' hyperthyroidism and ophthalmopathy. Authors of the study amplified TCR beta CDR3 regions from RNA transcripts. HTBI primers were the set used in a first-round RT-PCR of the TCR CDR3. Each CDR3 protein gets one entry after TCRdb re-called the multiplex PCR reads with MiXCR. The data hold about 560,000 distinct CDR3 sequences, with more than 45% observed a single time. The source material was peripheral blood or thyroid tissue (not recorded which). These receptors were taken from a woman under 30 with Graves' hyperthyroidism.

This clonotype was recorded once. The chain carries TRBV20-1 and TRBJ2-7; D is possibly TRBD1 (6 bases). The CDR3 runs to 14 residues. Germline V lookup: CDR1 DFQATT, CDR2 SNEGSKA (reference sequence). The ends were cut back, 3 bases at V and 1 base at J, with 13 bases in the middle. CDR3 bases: TGCAGTGCTAGCGCAGGGGACCATTCCTACGAGCAGTACTTC. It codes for CSASAGDHSYEQYF.

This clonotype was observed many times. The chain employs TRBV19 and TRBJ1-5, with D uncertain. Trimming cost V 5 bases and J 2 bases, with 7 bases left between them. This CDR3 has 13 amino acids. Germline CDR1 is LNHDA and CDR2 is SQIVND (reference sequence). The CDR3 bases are TGTGCCAGTAGTCAACGCGGCAATCAGCCCCAGCATTTT. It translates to CASSQRGNQPQHF. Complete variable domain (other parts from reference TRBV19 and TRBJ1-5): DGGITQSPKYLFRKEGQNVTLSCEQNLNHDAMYWYRQDPGQGLRLIYYSQIVNDFQKGDIAEGYSVSREKKESFPLTVTSAQKNPTAFYLCASSQRGNQPQHFGDGTRLSIL.

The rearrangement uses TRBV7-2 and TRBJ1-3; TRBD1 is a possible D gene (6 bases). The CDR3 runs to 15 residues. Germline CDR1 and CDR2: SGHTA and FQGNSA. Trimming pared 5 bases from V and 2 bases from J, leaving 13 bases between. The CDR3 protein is CASSLGQSPGNTIYF. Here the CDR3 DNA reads TGTGCCAGCAGCCTCGGACAGAGTCCTGGAAACACCATATATTTT.

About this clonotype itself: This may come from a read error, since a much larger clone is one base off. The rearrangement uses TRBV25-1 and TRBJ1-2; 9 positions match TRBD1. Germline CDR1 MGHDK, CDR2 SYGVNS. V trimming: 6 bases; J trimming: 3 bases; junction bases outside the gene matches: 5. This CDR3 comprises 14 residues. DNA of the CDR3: TGTGCCAGCAGCGACCGGGACAGGGACTATGGCTACACCTTC. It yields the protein CASSDRDRDYGYTF.

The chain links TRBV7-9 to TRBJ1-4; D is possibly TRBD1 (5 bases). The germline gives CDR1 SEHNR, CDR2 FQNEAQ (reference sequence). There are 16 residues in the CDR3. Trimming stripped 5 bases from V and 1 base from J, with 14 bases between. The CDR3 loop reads CASSRGTGGTNEKLFF. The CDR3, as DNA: TGTGCCAGCAGCCGCGGGACCGGAGGAACTAATGAAAAACTGTTTTTT.

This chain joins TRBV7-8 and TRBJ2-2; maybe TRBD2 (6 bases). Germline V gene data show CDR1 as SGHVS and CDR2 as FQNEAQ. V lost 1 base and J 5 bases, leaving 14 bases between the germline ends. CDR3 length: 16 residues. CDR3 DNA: TGTGCCAGCAGCTTAGACGGGCGGGATCTAACCGGGGAGCTGTTTTTT. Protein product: CASSLDGRDLTGELFF.

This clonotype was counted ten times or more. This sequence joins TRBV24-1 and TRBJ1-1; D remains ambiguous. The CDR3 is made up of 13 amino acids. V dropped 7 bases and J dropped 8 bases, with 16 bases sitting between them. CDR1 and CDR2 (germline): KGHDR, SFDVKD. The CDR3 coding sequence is TGTGCCACCAGGGATGGCGCTCAAGGGGAAGCTTTCTTT. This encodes CATRDGAQGEAFF.

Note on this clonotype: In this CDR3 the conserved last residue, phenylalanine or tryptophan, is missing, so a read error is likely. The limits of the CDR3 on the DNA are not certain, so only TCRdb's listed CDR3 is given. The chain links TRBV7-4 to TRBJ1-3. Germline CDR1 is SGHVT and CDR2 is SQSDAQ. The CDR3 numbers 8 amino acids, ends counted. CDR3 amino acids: CASSLAGP.

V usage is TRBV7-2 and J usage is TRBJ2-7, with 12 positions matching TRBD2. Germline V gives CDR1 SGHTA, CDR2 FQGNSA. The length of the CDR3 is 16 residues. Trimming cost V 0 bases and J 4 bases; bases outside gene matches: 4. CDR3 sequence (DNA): TGTGCCAGCAGCTTAGCGCTAGCGGGAGGGCCGTACGAGCAGTACTTC. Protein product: CASSLALAGGPYEQYF.

CDR3 sequence (DNA): TGTGCCAGCAGGTCGGGCTTGAGGCAGGGCGTTAGGGGCTACACCTTC. This translates into CASRSGLRQGVRGYTF. This chain links TRBV12-3 or TRBV12-4 with TRBJ1-2; possible D gene TRBD1, 5 bases. The V end was cut by 6 bases, the J end by 8 bases, with 25 bases between. CDR3 length equals 16 residues.

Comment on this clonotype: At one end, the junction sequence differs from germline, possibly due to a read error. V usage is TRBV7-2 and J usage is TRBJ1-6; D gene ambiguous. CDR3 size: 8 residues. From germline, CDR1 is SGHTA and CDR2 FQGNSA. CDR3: CASSSPLF. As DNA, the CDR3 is TGTGCCAGCAGCTCCCCTCTCTTT.

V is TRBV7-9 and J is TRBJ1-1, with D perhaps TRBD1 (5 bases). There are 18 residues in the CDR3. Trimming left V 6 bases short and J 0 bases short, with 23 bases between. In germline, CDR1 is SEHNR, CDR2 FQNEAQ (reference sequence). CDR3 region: CASSPDLGPGGLNTEAFF. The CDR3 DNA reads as TGTGCCAGCAGTCCAGACCTGGGCCCGGGGGGGTTGAACACTGAAGCTTTCTTT.

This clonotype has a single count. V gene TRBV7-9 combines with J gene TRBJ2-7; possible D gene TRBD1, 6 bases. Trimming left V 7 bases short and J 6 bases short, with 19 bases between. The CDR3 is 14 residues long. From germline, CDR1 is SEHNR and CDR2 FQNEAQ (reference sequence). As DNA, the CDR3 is TGTGCCAGCATCCCGAGAGGCGGACAGCCCGAGCAGTACTTC. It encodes CASIPRGGQPEQYF. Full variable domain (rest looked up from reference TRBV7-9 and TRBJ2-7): DTGVSQNPRHKITKRGQNVTFRCDPISEHNRLYWYRQTLGQGPEFLTYFQNEAQLEKSRLLSDRFSAERPKGSFSTLEIQRTEQGDSAMYLCASIPRGGQPEQYFGPGTRLTVT.

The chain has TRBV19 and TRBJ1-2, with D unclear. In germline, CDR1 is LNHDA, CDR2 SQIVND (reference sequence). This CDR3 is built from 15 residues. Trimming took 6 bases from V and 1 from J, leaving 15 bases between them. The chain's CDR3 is CASRPWSGRNYGYTF. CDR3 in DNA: TGTGCCAGTAGGCCCTGGAGCGGACGTAACTATGGCTACACCTTC.

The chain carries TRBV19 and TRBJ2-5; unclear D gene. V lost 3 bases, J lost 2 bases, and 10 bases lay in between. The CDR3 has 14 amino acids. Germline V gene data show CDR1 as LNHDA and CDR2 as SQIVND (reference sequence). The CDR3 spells CASSITPGQETQYF. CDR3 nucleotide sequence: TGTGCCAGTAGTATCACCCCAGGTCAAGAGACCCAGTACTTC.

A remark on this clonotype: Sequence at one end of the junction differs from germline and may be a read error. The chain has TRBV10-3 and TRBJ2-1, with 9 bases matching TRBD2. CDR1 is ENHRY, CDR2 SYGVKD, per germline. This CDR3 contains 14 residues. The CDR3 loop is CASSLISGRSQQFF. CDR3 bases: TGTGCCAGCAGTTTGATTAGCGGGAGATCTCAGCAGTTCTTC.

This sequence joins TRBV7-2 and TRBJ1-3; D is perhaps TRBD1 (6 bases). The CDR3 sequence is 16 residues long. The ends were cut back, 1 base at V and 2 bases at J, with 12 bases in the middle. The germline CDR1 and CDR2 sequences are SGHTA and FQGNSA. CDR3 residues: CASSLDRAVPGNTIYF. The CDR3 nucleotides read TGTGCCAGCAGCTTAGACAGGGCGGTACCTGGAAACACCATATATTTT.

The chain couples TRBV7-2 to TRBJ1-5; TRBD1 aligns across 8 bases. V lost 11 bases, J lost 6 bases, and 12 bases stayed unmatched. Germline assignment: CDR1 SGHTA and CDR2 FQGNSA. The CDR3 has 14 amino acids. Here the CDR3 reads CAWTKQGEIQPQHF. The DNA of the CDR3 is TGTGCCTGGACAAAACAGGGGGAGATTCAGCCCCAGCATTTT.

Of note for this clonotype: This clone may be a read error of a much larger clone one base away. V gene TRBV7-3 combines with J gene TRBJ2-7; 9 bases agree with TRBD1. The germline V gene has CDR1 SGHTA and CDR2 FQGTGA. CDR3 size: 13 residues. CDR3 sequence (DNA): TGTGCCGGCAGCCCGACAGGGGGCTACGAGCAGTACTTC. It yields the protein CAGSPTGGYEQYF. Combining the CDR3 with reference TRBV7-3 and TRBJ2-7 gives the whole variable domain GAGVSQTPSNKVTEKGKYVELRCDPISGHTALYWYRQSLGQGPEFLIYFQGTGAADDSGLPNDRFFAVRPEGSVSTLKIQRTERGDSAVYLCAGSPTGGYEQYFGPGTRLTVT.

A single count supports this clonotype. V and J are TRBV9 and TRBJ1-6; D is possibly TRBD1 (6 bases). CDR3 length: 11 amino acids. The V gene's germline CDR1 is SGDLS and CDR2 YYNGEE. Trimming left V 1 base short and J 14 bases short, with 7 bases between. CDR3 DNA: TGTGCCAGCAGCGTACAGGGGACCCTCCACTTT. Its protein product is CASSVQGTLHF.

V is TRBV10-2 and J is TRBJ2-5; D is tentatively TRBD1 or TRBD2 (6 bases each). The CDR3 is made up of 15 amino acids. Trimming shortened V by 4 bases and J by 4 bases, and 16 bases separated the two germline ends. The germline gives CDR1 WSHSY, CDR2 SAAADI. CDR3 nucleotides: TGCGCCAGCAGTGCTACCCCGGGGGCGCGAGAGACCCAGTACTTC. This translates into CASSATPGARETQYF.

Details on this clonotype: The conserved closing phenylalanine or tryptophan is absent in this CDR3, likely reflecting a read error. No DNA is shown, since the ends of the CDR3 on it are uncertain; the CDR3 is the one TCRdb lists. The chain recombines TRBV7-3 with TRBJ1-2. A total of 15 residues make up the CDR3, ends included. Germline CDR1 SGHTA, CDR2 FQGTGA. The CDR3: CASSLRRVLTMATQS.

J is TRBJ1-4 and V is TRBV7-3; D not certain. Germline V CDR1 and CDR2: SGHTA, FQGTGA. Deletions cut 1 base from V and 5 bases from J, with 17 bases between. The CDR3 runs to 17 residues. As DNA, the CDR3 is TGTGCCAGCAGCTTAAAAACCAACCTAACCCTAAATGAAAAACTGTTTTTT. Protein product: CASSLKTNLTLNEKLFF.

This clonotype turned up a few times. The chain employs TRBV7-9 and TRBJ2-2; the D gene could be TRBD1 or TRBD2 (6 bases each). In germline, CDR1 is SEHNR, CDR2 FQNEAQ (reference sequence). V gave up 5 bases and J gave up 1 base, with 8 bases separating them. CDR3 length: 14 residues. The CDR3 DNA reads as TGTGCCAGCAGCCGGGGGCGGAACACCGGGGAGCTGTTTTTT. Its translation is CASSRGRNTGELFF.

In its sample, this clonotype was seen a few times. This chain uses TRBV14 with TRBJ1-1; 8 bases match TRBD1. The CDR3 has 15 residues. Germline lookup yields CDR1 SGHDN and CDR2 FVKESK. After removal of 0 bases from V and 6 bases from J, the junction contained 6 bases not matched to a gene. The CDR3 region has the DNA TGTGCCAGCAGCCAAGAAACAGGGGGGTTTGCTGAAGCTTTCTTT. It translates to CASSQETGGFAEAFF.

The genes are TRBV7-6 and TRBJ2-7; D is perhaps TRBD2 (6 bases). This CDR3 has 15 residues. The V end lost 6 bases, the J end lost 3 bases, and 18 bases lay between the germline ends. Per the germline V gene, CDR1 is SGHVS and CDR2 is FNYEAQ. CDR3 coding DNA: TGTGCCAGCAGTTCCCGAAATAGCGGTCGCTACGAGCAGTACTTC. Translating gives CASSSRNSGRYEQYF.

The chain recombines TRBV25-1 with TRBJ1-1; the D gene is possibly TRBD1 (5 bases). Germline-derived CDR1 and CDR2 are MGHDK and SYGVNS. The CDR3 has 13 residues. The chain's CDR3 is CAKRQNSNTEAFF. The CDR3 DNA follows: TGTGCTAAGAGACAGAATAGTAACACTGAAGCTTTCTTT.

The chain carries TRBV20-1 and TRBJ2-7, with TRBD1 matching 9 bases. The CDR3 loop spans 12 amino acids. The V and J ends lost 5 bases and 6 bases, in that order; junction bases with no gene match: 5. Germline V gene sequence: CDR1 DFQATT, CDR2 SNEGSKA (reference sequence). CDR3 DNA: TGCAGTGCTCCCCGGACAGGGGTCGAGCAGTACTTC. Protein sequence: CSAPRTGVEQYF.

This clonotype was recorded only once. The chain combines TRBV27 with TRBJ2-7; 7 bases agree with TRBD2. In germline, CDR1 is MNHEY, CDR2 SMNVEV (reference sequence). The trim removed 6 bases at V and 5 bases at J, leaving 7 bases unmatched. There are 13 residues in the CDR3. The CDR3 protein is CASRMRESNEQYF. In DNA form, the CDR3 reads TGTGCCAGCAGGATGCGGGAGTCCAACGAGCAGTACTTC.

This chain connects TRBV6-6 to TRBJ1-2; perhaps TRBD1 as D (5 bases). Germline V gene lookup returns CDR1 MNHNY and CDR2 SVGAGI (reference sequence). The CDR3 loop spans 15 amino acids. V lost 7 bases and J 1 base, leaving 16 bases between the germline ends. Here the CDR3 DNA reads TGTGCCAGCAAAAAGTATGACAGCGTTAACTATGGCTACACCTTC. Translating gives CASKKYDSVNYGYTF.

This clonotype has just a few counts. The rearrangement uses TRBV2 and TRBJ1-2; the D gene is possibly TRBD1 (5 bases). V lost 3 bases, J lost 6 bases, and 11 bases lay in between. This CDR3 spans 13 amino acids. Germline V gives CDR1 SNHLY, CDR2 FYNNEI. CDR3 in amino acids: CASSDPGMHGYTF. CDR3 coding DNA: TGTGCCAGCAGTGACCCAGGGATGCATGGCTACACCTTC.

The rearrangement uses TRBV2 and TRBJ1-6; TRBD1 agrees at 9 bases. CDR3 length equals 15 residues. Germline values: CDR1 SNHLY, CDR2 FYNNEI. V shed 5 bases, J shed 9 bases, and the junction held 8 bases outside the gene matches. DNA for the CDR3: TGTGCCAGCAGTCTAATCCACAGGGGGCGTTCACCCCTCCACTTT. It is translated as CASSLIHRGRSPLHF. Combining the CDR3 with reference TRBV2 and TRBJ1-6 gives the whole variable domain EPEVTQTPSHQVTQMGQEVILRCVPISNHLYFYWYRQILGQKVEFLVSFYNNEISEKSEIFDDQFSVERPDGSNFTLKIRSTKLEDSAMYFCASSLIHRGRSPLHFGNGTRLTVT.